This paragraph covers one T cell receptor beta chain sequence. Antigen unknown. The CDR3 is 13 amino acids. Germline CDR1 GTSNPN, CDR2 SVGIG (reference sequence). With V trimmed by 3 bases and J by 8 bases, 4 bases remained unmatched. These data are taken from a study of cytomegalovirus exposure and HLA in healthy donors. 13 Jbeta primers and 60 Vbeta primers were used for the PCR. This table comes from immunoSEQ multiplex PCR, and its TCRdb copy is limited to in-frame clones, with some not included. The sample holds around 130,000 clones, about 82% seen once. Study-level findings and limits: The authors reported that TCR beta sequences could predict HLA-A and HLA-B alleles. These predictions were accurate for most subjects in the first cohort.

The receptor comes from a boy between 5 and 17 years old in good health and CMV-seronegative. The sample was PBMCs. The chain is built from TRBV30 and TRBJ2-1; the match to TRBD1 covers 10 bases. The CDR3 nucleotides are TGTGCCTGGAGGACAGGGGGCGGGTATGAGCAGTTCTTC. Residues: CAWRTGGGYEQFF. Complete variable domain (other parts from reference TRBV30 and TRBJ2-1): SQTIHQWPATLVQPVGSPLSLECTVEGTSNPNLYWYRQAAGRGLQLLFYSVGIGQISSEVPQNLSASRPQDRQFILSSKKLLLSDSGFYLCAWRTGGGYEQFFGPGTRLTVL.